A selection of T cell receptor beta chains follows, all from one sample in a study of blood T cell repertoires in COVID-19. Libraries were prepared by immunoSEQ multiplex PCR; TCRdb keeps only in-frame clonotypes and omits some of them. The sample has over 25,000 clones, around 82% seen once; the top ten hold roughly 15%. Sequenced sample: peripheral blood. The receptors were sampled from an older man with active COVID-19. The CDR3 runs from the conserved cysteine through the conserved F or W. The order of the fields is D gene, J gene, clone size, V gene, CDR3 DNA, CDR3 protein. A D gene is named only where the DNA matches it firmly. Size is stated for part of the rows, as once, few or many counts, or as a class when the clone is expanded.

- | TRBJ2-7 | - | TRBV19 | TGTGCCAGTAGTATAGTTTTGGGCCCTTCCTACGAGCAGTACTTC | CASSIVLGPSYEQYF
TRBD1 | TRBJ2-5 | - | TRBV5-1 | TGCGCCAGCAGCTTTGGGACAGGGCGGGAGACCCAGTACTTC | CASSFGTGRETQYF
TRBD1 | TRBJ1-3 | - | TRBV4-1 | TGCGCCAGCAGCCAAGATGGTCAGGGGGCAGACACCATATATTTT | CASSQDGQGADTIYF
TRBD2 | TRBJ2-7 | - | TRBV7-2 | TGTGCCAGCAGCTTGGCGACTAGCGGGGGGGGAGAGCAGTACTTC | CASSLATSGGGEQYF
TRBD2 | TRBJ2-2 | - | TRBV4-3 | TGCGCCAGCAGCCAAGAGCGCGGGGGGGCCATCAGGAACACCGGGGAGCTGTTTTTT | CASSQERGGAIRNTGELFF
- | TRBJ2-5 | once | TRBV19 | TGTGCCAGTAGTCAAACAGGGTGGGAGACCCAGTACTTC | CASSQTGWETQYF
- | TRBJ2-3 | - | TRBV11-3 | TGTGCCAGCCAATATGGAGGGGGCCTTTCCAACTTAGATACGCAGTATTTT | CASQYGGGLSNLDTQYF
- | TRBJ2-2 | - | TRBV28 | TGTGCCAGCAGCCAAGGACAGTTCTATGGCACCGGGGAGCTGTTTTTT | CASSQGQFYGTGELFF
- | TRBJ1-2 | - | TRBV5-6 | TGTGCCAGCAGGGTGCGGGGGGATTTTGGCTACACCTTC | CASRVRGDFGYTF
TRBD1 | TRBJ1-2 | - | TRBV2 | TGTGCCAGCAGTGAGGAGGGGGCTGCTAACTATGGCTACACCTTC | CASSEEGAANYGYTF
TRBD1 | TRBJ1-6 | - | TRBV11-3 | TGTGCCAGCAGCTTAAACAGGGGGTCTTTTTCACCCCTCCACTTT | CASSLNRGSFSPLHF
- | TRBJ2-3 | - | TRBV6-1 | TGTGCCAGCAGTGAAGTTAGCATCACAGATACGCAGTATTTT | CASSEVSITDTQYF
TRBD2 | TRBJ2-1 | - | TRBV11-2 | TGTGCCAGCACCCTGGGCCTAGCGGGGGGCAATGAGCAGTTCTTC | CASTLGLAGGNEQFF
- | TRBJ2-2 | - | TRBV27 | TGTGAGGACAGCAAACCGGAGGAGCTGTTTTTT | CEDSKPEELFF
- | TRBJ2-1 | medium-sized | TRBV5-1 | TGCGCCAGCAGCTTGTCGCGTCCGGTGGATGAGCAGTTCTTC | CASSLSRPVDEQFF
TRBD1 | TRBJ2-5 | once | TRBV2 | TGTGCTTCAACAGGGGGCGGGTCGCGGGAGACCCAGTACTTC | CASTGGGSRETQYF
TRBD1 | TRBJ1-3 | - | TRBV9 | TGTGCCAGCAGCCCCTCGGGGACAGGGGGCCTCTCTGGAAACACCATATATTTT | CASSPSGTGGLSGNTIYF
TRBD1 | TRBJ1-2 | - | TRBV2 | TGTGCCAGCAGTTCCAGGGACAGACACTATGGCTACACCTTC | CASSSRDRHYGYTF
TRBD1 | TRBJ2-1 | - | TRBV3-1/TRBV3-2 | TGTGCCAGCAGCCGACGGGACAGGGCTATCCATGAGCAGTTCTTC | CASSRRDRAIHEQFF
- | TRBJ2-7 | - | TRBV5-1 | TGCGCCAGCAGCCGCGCGGACAGCGACTTCGGCGAGCAGTACTTC | CASSRADSDFGEQYF
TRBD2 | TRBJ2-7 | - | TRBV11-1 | TGTGCCAGCAGCTCATCGCTAGCGGGCGGGACCTACGAGCAGTACTTC | CASSSSLAGGTYEQYF
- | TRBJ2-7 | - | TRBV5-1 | TGCGCCAGCAGCTTGGACAGGGTTTCCTACGAGCAGTACTTC | CASSLDRVSYEQYF
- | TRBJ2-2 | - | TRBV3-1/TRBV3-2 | TGTGCCAGCAGCCAACAACAGGGCGGGGAGCTGTTTTTT | CASSQQQGGELFF
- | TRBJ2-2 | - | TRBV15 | TGTGCCACCAGCAGAGACCGGGGAATCGGGGAGCTGTTTTTT | CATSRDRGIGELFF
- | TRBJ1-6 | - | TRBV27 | TGTGCCAGCAGCCTTGACATGCCAAATTCACCCCTCCACTTT | CASSLDMPNSPLHF
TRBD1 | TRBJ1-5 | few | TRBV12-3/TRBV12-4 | TGTGCCACCGGACAGGGTTATCAGCCCCAGCATTTT | CATGQGYQPQHF
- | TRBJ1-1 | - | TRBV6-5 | TGTGCCAGCAGGACCACGGGAGGGGGCACTGAAGCTTTCTTT | CASRTTGGGTEAFF
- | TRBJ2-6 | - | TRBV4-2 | TGTGCCAGCAGCCAGGAGGGGAGCTCTGGGGCCAACGTCCTGACTTTC | CASSQEGSSGANVLTF
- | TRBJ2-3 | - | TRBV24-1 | TGTGCCACCAGTGATATACAGGAATCCACAGATACGCAGTATTTT | CATSDIQESTDTQYF
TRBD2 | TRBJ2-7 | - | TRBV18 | TGTGCCAGCTCACGCAGCGGGGGGACTAACTACGAGCAGTACTTC | CASSRSGGTNYEQYF
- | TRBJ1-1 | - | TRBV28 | TGTGCCAGCAGTAACCCGACCCCAGGGGACACTGAAGCTTTCTTT | CASSNPTPGDTEAFF
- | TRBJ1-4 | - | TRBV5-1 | TGCGCCAGCAGCTCGCAGACTAATGAAAAACTGTTTTTT | CASSSQTNEKLFF
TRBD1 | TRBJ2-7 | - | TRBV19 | TGTGCCAGTAAGGTGACAGGGATGGCTTACGAGCAGTACTTC | CASKVTGMAYEQYF
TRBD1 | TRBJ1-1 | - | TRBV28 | TGTGCCAGCAGCCTAGGGGGCCAAGCTTTCTTT | CASSLGGQAFF
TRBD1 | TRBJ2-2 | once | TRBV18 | TGTGCCAGCTCATCGGGACAGGGCAACACCGGGGAGCTGTTTTTT | CASSSGQGNTGELFF
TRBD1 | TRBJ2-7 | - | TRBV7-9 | TGTGCCAGCTCGGACAGGGCCGTTGAGCAGTACTTC | CASSDRAVEQYF
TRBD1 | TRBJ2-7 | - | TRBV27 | TGTGCCAGCAGTCCACGGGACAGAACCTACGAGCAGTACTTC | CASSPRDRTYEQYF
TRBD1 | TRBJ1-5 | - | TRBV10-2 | TGCGCCAGTACAGACAGGGAGATTCAGCCCCAGCATTTT | CASTDREIQPQHF
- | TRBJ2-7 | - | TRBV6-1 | TGTGCCAGCAGTGAAGCTACAGGGTTGGGCGAGCAGTACTTC | CASSEATGLGEQYF
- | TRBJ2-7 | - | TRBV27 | TGTGCCAGCAATTCCCCCCAGGGATCCCCCTCCTACGAGCAGTACTTC | CASNSPQGSPSYEQYF
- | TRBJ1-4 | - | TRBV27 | TGTGCCAGCAGTTTACGCGTGAATGAAAAACTGTTTTTT | CASSLRVNEKLFF
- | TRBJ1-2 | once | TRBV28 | TGTGCCAGCAGTTTCGGTCTCGGAGACTATGGCTACACCTTC | CASSFGLGDYGYTF
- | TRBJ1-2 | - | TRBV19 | TGTGCCAGTAGTAGGGCAGGAATCCAAAACTATGGCTACACCTTC | CASSRAGIQNYGYTF
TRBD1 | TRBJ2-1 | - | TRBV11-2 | TGTGCCAGCATTCCTCGCGGTCCCGGGACAGGGGGGTACAATGAGCAGTTCTTC | CASIPRGPGTGGYNEQFF
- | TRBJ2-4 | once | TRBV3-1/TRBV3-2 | TGTGCCAGCAGCCAAGGAGGCGGAGCGGCCTTAGCCAAAAACATTCAGTACTTC | CASSQGGGAALAKNIQYF
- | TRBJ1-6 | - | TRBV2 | TGTGCCAGCAGCCTGTCGGGGAATTCACCCCTCCACTTT | CASSLSGNSPLHF
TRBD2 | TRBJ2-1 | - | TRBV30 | TGTGCCTGGAGGGGCCTGGGGGGGAATGAGCAGTTCTTC | CAWRGLGGNEQFF
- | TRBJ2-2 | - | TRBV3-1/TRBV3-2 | TGTGCCAGCAGCCAAGCGGCGGCCGGGGAGCTGTTTTTT | CASSQAAAGELFF
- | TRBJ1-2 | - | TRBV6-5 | TGTGCCAGCAGTTACTCGTCGGGGGGATCCGTATATGGCTACACCTTC | CASSYSSGGSVYGYTF
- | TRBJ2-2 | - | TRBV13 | TGTGCCAGCAGCTTATTGAGCACCGGGGAGCTGTTTTTT | CASSLLSTGELFF
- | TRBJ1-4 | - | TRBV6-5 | TGTGCCAGCAGTTACGGACAGTTAGAGGAAAAACTGTTTTTT | CASSYGQLEEKLFF
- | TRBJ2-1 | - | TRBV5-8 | TGTGCCAGCAGCTTGACAGGGTCACGCAATGAGCAGTTCTTC | CASSLTGSRNEQFF
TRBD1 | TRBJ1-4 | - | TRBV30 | TGTGCCTGGAGTGCCACAACCACAGGGGGTGAAAAACTGTTTTTT | CAWSATTTGGEKLFF
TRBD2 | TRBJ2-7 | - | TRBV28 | TGTGCCAGCAGTCCCCGGAGCGGGGGATCCCTGAGCGCCAACGAGCAGTACTTC | CASSPRSGGSLSANEQYF